This T cell receptor beta chain was retrieved from a study of blood T cell repertoires in COVID-19. Study context: T cells, B-cell-depleted T cells, or PBMCs provided the cDNA or gDNA that served as material.

This CDR3 spans 16 amino acids. V shed 3 bases and J 6 bases; nucleotides not matched to a gene: 9. The germline gives CDR1 SGHTA, CDR2 FQGNSA. Assay used: immunoSEQ multiplex PCR; TCRdb lists only in-frame clones, some missing. The sample records hundreds of thousands of clones, about 90% being singletons. The rearrangement joins TRBV7-2 to TRBJ2-3; 10 nucleotides match TRBD2. The receptor comes from a woman in her thirties who had recovered from COVID-19. Material for sequencing was PBMCs or T cells enriched from blood (not recorded which). The CDR3 nucleotides are TGTGCCAGCAGCTTGCAAGGGACTAGCGTATCGGATACGCAGTATTTT. Translation gives CASSLQGTSVSDTQYF.